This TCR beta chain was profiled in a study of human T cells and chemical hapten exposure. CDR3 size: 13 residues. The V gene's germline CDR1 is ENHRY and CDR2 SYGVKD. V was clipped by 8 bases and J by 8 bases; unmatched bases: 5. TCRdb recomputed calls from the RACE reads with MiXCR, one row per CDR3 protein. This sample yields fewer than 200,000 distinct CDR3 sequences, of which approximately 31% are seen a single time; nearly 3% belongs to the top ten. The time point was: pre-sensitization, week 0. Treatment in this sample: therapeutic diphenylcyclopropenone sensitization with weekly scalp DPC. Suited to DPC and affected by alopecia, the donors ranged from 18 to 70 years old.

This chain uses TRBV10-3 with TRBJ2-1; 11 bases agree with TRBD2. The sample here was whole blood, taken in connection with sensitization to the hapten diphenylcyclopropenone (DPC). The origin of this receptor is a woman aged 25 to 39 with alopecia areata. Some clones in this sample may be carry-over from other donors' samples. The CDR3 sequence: CAIATSGADEQFF. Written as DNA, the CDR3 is TGTGCCATCGCGACTAGCGGGGCGGATGAGCAGTTCTTC.